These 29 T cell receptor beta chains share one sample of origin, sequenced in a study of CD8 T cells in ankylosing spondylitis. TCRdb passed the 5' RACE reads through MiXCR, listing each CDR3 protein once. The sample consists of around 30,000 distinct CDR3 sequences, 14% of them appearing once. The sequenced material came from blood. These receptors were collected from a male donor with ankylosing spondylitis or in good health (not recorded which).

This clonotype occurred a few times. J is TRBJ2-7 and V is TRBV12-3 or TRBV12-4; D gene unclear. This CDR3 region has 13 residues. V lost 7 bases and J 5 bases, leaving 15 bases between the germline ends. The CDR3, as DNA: TGTGCCAGCACCAAAACTGTTCTGGACGAGCAGTACTTC. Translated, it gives CASTKTVLDEQYF.

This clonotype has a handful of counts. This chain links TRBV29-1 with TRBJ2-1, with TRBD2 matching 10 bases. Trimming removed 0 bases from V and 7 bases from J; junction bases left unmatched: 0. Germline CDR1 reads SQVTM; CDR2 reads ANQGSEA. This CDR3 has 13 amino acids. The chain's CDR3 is CSVEELAGNEQFF. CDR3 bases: TGCAGCGTTGAAGAACTAGCGGGGAATGAGCAGTTCTTC.

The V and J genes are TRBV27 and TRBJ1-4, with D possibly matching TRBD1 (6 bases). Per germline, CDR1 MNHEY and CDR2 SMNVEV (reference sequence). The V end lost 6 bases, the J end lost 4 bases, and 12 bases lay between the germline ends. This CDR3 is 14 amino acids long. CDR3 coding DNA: TGTGCCAGCAGCACAGGGAATCTTAATGAAAAACTGTTTTTT. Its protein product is CASSTGNLNEKLFF.

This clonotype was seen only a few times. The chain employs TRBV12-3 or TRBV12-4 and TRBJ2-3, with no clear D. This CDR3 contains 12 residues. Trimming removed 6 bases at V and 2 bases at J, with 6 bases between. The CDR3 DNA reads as TGTGCCAGCAGCCCGAACACAGATACGCAGTATTTT. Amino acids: CASSPNTDTQYF.

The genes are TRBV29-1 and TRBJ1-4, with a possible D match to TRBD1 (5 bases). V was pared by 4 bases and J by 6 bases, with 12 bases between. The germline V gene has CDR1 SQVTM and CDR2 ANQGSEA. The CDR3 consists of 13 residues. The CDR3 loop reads CSVGQGADEKLFF. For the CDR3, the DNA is TGCAGCGTTGGCCAGGGAGCGGATGAAAAACTGTTTTTT. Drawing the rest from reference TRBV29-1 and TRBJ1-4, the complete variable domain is SAVISQKPSRDICQRGTSLTIQCQVDSQVTMMFWYRQQPGQSLTLIATANQGSEATYESGFVIDKFPISRPNLTFSTLTVSNMSPEDSSIYLCSVGQGADEKLFFGSGTQLSVL.

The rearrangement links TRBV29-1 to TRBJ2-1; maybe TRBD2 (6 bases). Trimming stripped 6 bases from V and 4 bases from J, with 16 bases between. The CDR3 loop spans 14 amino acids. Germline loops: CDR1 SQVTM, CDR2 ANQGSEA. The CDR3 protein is CSVTRDGLYNEQFF. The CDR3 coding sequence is TGCAGCGTGACGCGGGACGGACTATACAATGAGCAGTTCTTC.

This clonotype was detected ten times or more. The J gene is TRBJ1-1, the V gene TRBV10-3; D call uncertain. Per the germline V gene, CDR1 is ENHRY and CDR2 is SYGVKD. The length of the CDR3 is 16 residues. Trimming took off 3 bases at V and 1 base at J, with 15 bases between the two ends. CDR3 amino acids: CAISERPVAGNTEAFF. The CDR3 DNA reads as TGTGCCATCAGTGAACGCCCCGTCGCCGGGAACACTGAAGCTTTCTTT.

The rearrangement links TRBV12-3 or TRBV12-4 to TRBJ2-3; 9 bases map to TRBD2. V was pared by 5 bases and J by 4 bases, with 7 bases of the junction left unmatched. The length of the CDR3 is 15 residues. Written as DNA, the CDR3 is TGTGCCAGCAGTGCCGTAGCGGGGGACCCAGATACGCAGTATTTT. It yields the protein CASSAVAGDPDTQYF.

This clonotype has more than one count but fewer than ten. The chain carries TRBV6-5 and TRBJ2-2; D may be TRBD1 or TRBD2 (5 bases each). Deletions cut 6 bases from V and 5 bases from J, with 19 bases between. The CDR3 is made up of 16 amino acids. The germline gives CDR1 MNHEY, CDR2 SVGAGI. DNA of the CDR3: TGTGCCAGCAGCCGCACCTGGGACGGCCGGACCGGGGAGCTGTTTTTT. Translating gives CASSRTWDGRTGELFF.

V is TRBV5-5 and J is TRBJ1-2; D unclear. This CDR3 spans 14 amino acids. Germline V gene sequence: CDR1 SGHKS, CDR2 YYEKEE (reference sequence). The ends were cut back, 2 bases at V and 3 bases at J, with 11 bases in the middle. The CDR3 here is CASSFDGTDYGYTF. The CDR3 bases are TGTGCCAGCAGCTTTGACGGCACTGACTATGGCTACACCTTC.

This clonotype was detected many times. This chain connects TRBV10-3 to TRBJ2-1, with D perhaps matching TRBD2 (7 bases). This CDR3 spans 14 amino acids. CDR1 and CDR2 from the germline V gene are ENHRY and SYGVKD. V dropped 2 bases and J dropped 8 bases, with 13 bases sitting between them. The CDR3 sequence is CAISERPGGDEQFF. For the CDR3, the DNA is TGTGCCATCAGTGAGCGCCCGGGGGGCGATGAGCAGTTCTTC.

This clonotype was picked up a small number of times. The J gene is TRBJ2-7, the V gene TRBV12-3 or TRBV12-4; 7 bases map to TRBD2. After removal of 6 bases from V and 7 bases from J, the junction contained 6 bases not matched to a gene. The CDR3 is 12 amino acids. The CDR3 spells CASSPSGVEQYV. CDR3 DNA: TGTGCCAGCAGCCCTAGCGGAGTAGAGCAGTACGTC.

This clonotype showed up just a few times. This CDR3 reads CATSVGSQQFF. The CDR3 nucleotides are TGTGCCACCAGTGTGGGGTCCCAGCAGTTCTTC. The chain has TRBV24-1 and TRBJ2-1; D is undetermined. Germline CDR1 and CDR2: KGHDR and SFDVKD. V was clipped by 5 bases and J by 11 bases, with 9 bases between them. The CDR3 consists of 11 residues.

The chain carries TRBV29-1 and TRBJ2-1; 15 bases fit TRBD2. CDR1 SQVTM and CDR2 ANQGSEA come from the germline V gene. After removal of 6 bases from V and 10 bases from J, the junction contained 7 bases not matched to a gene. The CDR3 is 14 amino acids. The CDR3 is CSVAGLAGGREQFF. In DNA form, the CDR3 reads TGCAGCGTCGCCGGACTAGCGGGGGGGCGGGAGCAGTTCTTC.

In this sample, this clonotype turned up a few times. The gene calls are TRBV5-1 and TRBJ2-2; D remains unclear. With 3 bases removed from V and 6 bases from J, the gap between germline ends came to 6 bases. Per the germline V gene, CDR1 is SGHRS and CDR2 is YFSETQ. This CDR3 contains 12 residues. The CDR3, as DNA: TGCGCCAGCAGCTCGGATGCCGGGGAGCTGTTTTTT. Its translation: CASSSDAGELFF.

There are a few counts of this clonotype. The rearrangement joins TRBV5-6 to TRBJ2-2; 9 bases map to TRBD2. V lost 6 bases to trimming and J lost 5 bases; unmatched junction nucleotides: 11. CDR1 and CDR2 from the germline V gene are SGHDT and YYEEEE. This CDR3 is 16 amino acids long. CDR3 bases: TGTGCCAGCAAGCTCCAGCCCAGCGGGAGGACCGGGGAGCTGTTTTTT. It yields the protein CASKLQPSGRTGELFF.

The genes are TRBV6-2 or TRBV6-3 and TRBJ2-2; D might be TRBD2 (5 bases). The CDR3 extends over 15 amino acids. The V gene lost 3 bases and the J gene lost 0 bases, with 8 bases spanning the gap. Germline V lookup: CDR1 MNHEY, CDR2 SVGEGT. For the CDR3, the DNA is TGTGCCAGCAGTTATGGAGCGGCGAACACCGGGGAGCTGTTTTTT. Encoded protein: CASSYGAANTGELFF.

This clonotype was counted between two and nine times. DNA of the CDR3: TGTGCCAGCAGCACCGGACCTGGGGGGCCCGGGGAGCTGTTTTTT. Translated: CASSTGPGGPGELFF. The rearrangement uses TRBV6-5 and TRBJ2-2; D assignment may be TRBD1 or TRBD2 (6 bases each). Looked up from germline, CDR1 is MNHEY and CDR2 is SVGAGI. V lost 6 bases and J lost 6, with 17 bases in between. This CDR3 is 15 amino acids long.

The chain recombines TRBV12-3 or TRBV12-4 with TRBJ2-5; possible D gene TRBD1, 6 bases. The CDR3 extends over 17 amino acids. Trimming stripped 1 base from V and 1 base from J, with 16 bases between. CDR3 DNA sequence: TGTGCCAGCAGTTTAGGCAGGGGCTTCAATCCCCAAGAGACCCAGTACTTC. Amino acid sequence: CASSLGRGFNPQETQYF.

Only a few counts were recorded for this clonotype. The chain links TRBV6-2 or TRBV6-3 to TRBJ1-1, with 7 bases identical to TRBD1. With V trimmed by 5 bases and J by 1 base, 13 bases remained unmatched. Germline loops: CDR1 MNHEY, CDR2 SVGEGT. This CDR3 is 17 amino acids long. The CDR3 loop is CASSNQGQRIGNTEAFF. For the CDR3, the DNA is TGTGCCAGCAGTAACCAGGGACAGAGGATTGGGAACACTGAAGCTTTCTTT.

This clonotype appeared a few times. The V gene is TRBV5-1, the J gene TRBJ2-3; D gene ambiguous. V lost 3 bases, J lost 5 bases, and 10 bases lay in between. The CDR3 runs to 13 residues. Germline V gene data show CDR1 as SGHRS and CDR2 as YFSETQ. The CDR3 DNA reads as TGCGCCAGCAGCTCCCTCCAGATAGATACGCAGTATTTT. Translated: CASSSLQIDTQYF.

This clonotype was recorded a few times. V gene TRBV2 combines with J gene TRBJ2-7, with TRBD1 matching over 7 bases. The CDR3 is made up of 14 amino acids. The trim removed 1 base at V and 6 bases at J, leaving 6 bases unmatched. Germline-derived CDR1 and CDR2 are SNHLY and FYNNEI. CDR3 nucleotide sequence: TGTGCCAGCAGTGAAGTCGACAGGGTAGGCGAGCAGTACGTC. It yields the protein CASSEVDRVGEQYV.

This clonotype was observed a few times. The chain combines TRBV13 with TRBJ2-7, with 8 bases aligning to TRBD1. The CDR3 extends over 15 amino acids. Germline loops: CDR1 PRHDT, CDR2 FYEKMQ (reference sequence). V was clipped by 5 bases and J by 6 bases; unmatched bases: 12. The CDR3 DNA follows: TGTGCCAGCAGCCCAAATGGACAGGGAGTAAGCGAGCAGTACGTC. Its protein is CASSPNGQGVSEQYV.

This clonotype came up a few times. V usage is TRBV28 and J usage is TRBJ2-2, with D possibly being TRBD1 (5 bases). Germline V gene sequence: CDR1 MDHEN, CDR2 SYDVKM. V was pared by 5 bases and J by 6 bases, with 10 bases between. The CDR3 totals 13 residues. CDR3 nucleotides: TGTGCCAGCAGTCCACAGACAGCCGGGGAGCTGTTTTTT. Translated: CASSPQTAGELFF.

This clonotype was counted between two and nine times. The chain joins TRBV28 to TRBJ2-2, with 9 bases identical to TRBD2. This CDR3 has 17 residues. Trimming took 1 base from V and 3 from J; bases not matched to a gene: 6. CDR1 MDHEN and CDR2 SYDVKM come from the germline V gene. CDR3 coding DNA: TGTGCCAGCAGTTTATCTACTAGCGGGCGATACACCGGGGAGCTGTTTTTT. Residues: CASSLSTSGRYTGELFF.

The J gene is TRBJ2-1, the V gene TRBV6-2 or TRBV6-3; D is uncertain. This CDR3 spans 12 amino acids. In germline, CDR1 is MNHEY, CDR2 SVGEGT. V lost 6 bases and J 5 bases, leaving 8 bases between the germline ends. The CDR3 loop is CASSDIDNEQFF. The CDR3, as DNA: TGTGCCAGCAGCGACATCGACAATGAGCAGTTCTTC.

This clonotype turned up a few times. CDR3 nucleotides: TGTGCCAGCAGTGTGGCAGCGAACACCGGGGAGCTGTTTTTT. Its translation is CASSVAANTGELFF. The chain uses TRBV27 and TRBJ2-2; D is ambiguous. V dropped 5 bases and J dropped 0 bases, with 7 bases sitting between them. Looked up from germline, CDR1 is MNHEY and CDR2 is SMNVEV (reference sequence). This CDR3 has 14 amino acids.

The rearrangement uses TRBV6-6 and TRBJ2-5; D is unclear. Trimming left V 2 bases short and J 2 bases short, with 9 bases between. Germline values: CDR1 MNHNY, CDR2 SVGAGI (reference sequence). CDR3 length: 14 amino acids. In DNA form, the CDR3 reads TGTGCCAGCAGTTACACCCGTTCTCAAGAGACCCAGTACTTC. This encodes CASSYTRSQETQYF.

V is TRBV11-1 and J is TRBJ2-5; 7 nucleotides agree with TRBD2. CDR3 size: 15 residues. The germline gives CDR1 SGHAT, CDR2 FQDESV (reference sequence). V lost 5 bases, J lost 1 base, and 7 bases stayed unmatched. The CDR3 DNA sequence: TGTGCCAGCAGCAGCCAACTAGCGAGCCAAGAGACCCAGTACTTC. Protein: CASSSQLASQETQYF. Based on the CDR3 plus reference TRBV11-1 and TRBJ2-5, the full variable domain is EAEVAQSPRYKITEKSQAVAFWCDPISGHATLYWYRQILGQGPELLVQFQDESVVDDSQLPKDRFSAERLKGVDSTLKIQPAELGDSAMYLCASSSQLASQETQYFGPGTRLLVL.